This is a list of T cell receptor beta chains from one sample in a study of T cell responses to AZD1222 COVID-19 vaccine. The assay was immunoSEQ multiplex PCR, and TCRdb's table has in-frame clones only and misses some. The table lists roughly 150,000 clones, about 89% of them singletons. The source was peripheral blood, collected 28 days after the second AZD1222 dose. Receptors were obtained from an adult who received the AZD1222 COVID-19 vaccine. Each CDR3 is given with its conserved first and last residue. The D gene is left open where the match is weak. Clone sizes are given selectively: once, few, many, or a class where the clone is expanded.

v_call	clone_size	d_call	j_call	cdr3_aa	cdr3_nt
TRBV29-1	NA	TRBD1	TRBJ2-2	CSVQGAGELFF	TGCAGCGTCCAGGGGGCCGGGGAGCTGTTTTTT
TRBV5-1	NA	NA	TRBJ2-7	CASSLDRAGEQYF	TGCGCCAGCAGCTTGGACAGGGCGGGGGAGCAGTACTTC
TRBV6-5	NA	NA	TRBJ1-5	CASSPDSSNQPQHF	TGTGCCAGCAGCCCAGACAGTAGCAATCAGCCCCAGCATTTT
TRBV27	NA	TRBD1	TRBJ1-2	CASSGTGYGYTF	TGTGCCAGCAGTGGGACAGGCTATGGCTACACCTTC
TRBV5-1	NA	NA	TRBJ2-7	CASSAQGPSDYEQYF	TGCGCCAGCAGCGCCCAGGGTCCATCGGACTACGAGCAGTACTTC
TRBV3-1/TRBV3-2	NA	TRBD1	TRBJ1-6	CASSSRGLGSSYNSPLHF	TGTGCCAGCAGCAGCAGGGGGCTGGGGAGCTCCTATAATTCACCCCTCCACTTT
TRBV7-9	NA	NA	TRBJ1-2	CASSIDSLNYGYTF	TGTGCCAGCAGCATCGACAGCCTGAACTATGGCTACACCTTC
TRBV13	NA	NA	TRBJ2-7	CASSLDSVYEQYF	TGTGCCAGCAGCCTAGACTCCGTCTACGAGCAGTACTTC
TRBV10-2	NA	TRBD2	TRBJ2-7	CASSDVSGIPYEQYF	TGCGCCAGCAGTGATGTTAGCGGGATCCCCTACGAGCAGTACTTC
TRBV3-1/TRBV3-2	NA	TRBD2	TRBJ2-1	CASSLGTSGRRDEQFF	TGTGCCAGCAGCCTAGGGACTAGCGGGAGGCGGGATGAGCAGTTCTTC
TRBV27	NA	NA	TRBJ2-3	CASSHRGSADTQYF	TGTGCCAGCAGTCACCGGGGGAGCGCGGATACGCAGTATTTT
TRBV5-1	few	TRBD1	TRBJ1-1	CASTRTGGNKAFF	TGCGCCAGCACCAGGACAGGGGGTAACAAAGCTTTCTTT
TRBV6-5	NA	NA	TRBJ1-2	CASSSTRTNYGYTF	TGTGCCAGCAGTTCTACACGGACTAACTATGGCTACACCTTC
TRBV19	NA	NA	TRBJ1-2	CASSLWGTDYGYTF	TGTGCCAGTAGTCTGTGGGGAACTGACTATGGCTACACCTTC
TRBV15	NA	NA	TRBJ1-3	CATSRGRQGGNTIYF	TGTGCCACCAGCAGAGGACGTCAGGGTGGAAACACCATATATTTT
TRBV12-3/TRBV12-4	NA	NA	TRBJ1-1	CASSLADRYEAFF	TGTGCCAGCAGTTTAGCAGACAGGTATGAAGCTTTCTTT
TRBV11-2	NA	NA	TRBJ2-7	CASSLATYEQYF	TGTGCCAGCAGCTTAGCCACCTACGAGCAGTACTTC
TRBV19	NA	NA	TRBJ2-1	CASSIGYNEQFF	TGTGCCAGTAGTATCGGCTACAATGAGCAGTTCTTC
TRBV21-1	NA	NA	TRBJ2-2	CASSMGLAEPLTGELFF	TGTGCCAGCAGCATGGGACTAGCGGAACCTCTCACCGGGGAGCTGTTTTTT
TRBV15	NA	NA	TRBJ2-2	CATTPEGWGELFF	TGTGCCACCACCCCTGAGGGGTGGGGGGAGCTGTTTTTT
TRBV2	once	TRBD1	TRBJ1-3	CASSNTGQPPGNTIYF	TGTGCCAGCAGCAACACGGGACAGCCCCCCGGAAACACCATATATTTT
TRBV5-1	NA	NA	TRBJ2-5	CASSLAGQNQETQYF	TGCGCCAGCAGCTTGGCCGGACAGAACCAAGAGACCCAGTACTTC
TRBV7-2	NA	TRBD2	TRBJ2-1	CASSSGLAGQSSYNEQFF	TGTGCCAGCAGCTCCGGACTAGCGGGGCAGAGCTCCTACAATGAGCAGTTCTTC
TRBV27	NA	NA	TRBJ2-7	CASSGDRDGFSYEQYF	TGTGCCAGCAGTGGGGACCGGGACGGCTTTTCCTACGAGCAGTACTTC
TRBV18	NA	TRBD1	TRBJ1-4	CASSLNPDRSTNEKLFF	TGTGCCAGCTCACTAAACCCGGACAGGTCAACTAATGAAAAACTGTTTTTT
TRBV11-2	NA	NA	TRBJ1-2	CASSLAGRRVYGYTF	TGTGCCAGCAGCTTAGCAGGTCGCAGGGTCTATGGCTACACCTTC
TRBV3-1/TRBV3-2	NA	TRBD1	TRBJ1-1	CASSTRGSKVAFF	TGTGCCAGCAGCACCAGGGGGAGCAAGGTAGCTTTCTTT
TRBV27	NA	NA	TRBJ1-1	CASSLGPGTEAFF	TGTGCCAGCAGTTTAGGCCCGGGCACTGAAGCTTTCTTT
TRBV28	once	NA	TRBJ1-2	CASSVSIFGYTF	TGTGCCAGCAGCGTCAGTATCTTTGGCTACACCTTC
TRBV2	once	TRBD1	TRBJ2-1	CAKTGTGGNEQFF	TGTGCCAAAACCGGGACAGGGGGCAATGAGCAGTTCTTC
TRBV27	NA	NA	TRBJ2-2	CASSLTKGTGELFF	TGTGCCAGCAGTTTAACTAAGGGCACCGGGGAGCTGTTTTTT
TRBV12-3/TRBV12-4	NA	NA	TRBJ1-3	CASSLFSGNTIYF	TGTGCCAGCAGTTTATTCTCTGGAAACACCATATATTTT
TRBV7-6	NA	TRBD2	TRBJ2-1	CASSLEIAGGTYNEQFF	TGTGCCAGCAGCTTAGAGATTGCGGGAGGTACCTACAATGAGCAGTTCTTC
TRBV6-5	few	NA	TRBJ1-2	CASSPSERSDYGYTF	TGTGCCAGCAGTCCCAGCGAGAGGAGCGACTATGGCTACACCTTC
TRBV7-2	NA	NA	TRBJ2-7	CASSLASMNYEQYF	TGTGCCAGCAGCTTAGCTAGCATGAACTACGAGCAGTACTTC
TRBV27	NA	NA	TRBJ2-1	CASRRAFGALGQFF	TGTGCCAGCAGACGAGCCTTCGGGGCCTTAGGGCAGTTCTTC
TRBV6-4	once	TRBD2	TRBJ2-1	CASSRLAGLDEQFF	TGTGCCAGCAGTAGGCTAGCGGGTCTCGATGAGCAGTTCTTC
TRBV4-1	NA	NA	TRBJ2-7	CASSQAYLAETYEQYF	TGCGCCAGCAGCCAAGCGTATCTGGCGGAAACCTACGAGCAGTACTTC
TRBV29-1	NA	NA	TRBJ1-1	CSVVSRTEAFF	TGCAGCGTTGTATCGCGTACTGAAGCTTTCTTT
TRBV6-5	NA	NA	TRBJ1-6	CASTMSGATNSPLHF	TGTGCCAGCACCATGTCGGGGGCCACGAATTCACCCCTCCACTTT
TRBV28	NA	NA	TRBJ2-1	CASSPTWGRNYNEQFF	TGTGCCAGCAGTCCCACCTGGGGTAGAAACTACAATGAGCAGTTCTTC
TRBV19	NA	NA	TRBJ1-2	CASSIPWDAGGYTF	TGTGCCAGTAGTATCCCGTGGGACGCCGGTGGCTACACCTTC
TRBV2	NA	NA	TRBJ1-1	CASSRGQSIEAFF	TGTGCCAGCAGTCGAGGACAGAGTATAGAAGCTTTCTTT
TRBV15	NA	NA	TRBJ1-6	CATSRDRTYNSPLHF	TGTGCCACCAGCAGGGACAGAACCTATAATTCACCCCTCCACTTT
TRBV18	NA	NA	TRBJ2-7	CASSPGRDYEQYF	TGTGCCAGCTCACCGGGCAGAGACTACGAGCAGTACTTC
TRBV10-1	NA	NA	TRBJ2-2	CASSPSSNTGELFF	TGCGCCAGCAGTCCCAGCTCGAACACCGGGGAGCTGTTTTTT
TRBV27	NA	NA	TRBJ1-5	CASSSIRGGYGQPQHF	TGTGCCAGCAGTTCTATTCGAGGGGGATACGGACAGCCCCAGCATTTT
TRBV24-1	NA	NA	TRBJ2-1	CATSDNRVRYGRDEQFF	TGTGCCACCAGTGACAACAGGGTAAGGTACGGTCGGGATGAGCAGTTCTTC
TRBV9	NA	TRBD1	TRBJ1-3	CASSVSPTGYSGNTIYF	TGTGCCAGCAGCGTCTCCCCGACAGGGTATTCTGGAAACACCATATATTTT
TRBV19	NA	TRBD1	TRBJ1-5	CASSQTGGVQPQHF	TGTGCCAGTAGCCAAACAGGGGGCGTTCAGCCCCAGCATTTT
TRBV7-8	NA	NA	TRBJ2-7	CASSPRDRGQYF	TGTGCCAGCAGCCCGCGGGACCGGGGGCAGTACTTC
TRBV6-2/TRBV6-3	NA	TRBD1	TRBJ1-6	CASSYGGQVSPLHF	TGTGCCAGCAGTTACGGTGGACAGGTTTCACCCCTCCACTTT
TRBV6-4	NA	NA	TRBJ2-5	CASSRRAGAQETQYF	TGTGCCAGCAGTAGAAGGGCCGGGGCCCAAGAGACCCAGTACTTC
TRBV27	NA	NA	TRBJ2-7	CASSLRPGSVEQYF	TGTGCCAGCAGTTTGCGGCCCGGTTCGGTCGAGCAGTACTTC
TRBV3-1/TRBV3-2	NA	NA	TRBJ1-2	CASSQDLAGELSHYGYTF	TGTGCCAGCAGCCAAGATCTAGCAGGAGAGCTGTCCCACTATGGCTACACCTTC
TRBV15	NA	NA	TRBJ2-7	CATSRDRSSYEQYF	TGTGCCACCAGCAGAGACCGGAGCTCCTACGAGCAGTACTTC